This T cell receptor (beta chain) was captured in a study of T cells in narcolepsy. Study observations and caveats: Blood of same and different patients, but not healthy controls, reportedly held recurring autoreactive clonotypes. Comparing one patient's CSF and blood CD4+ clonotypes highlighted HCRT- and TRIB2-specific autoreactive clonotypes.

Produced via immunoSEQ multiplex PCR; TCRdb's table is partial and in-frame only. The data show more than 30,000 clones, around 79% seen once. As to this clone: The antigen remains unidentified.

The CDR3 covers 16 residues. J gave up 0 bases and V 3 bases, and 4 bases lay outside the gene matches. CDR1 is SGHRS and CDR2 is YFSETQ in the germline V gene. Sequencing was performed on CD45RA- memory CD4+ T cells from PBMCs. The chain recombines TRBV5-1 with TRBJ2-5; 11 nucleotides align to TRBD2. The receptor's source is a human donor with narcolepsy. CDR3 residues: CASSSGLAGHQETQYF. The CDR3 DNA follows: TGCGCCAGCAGCTCTGGACTAGCGGGTCACCAAGAGACCCAGTACTTC.